The 27 T cell receptor beta chains below come from one sample, sequenced in a study of T cell responses to AZD1222 COVID-19 vaccine. The repertoire was sequenced with immunoSEQ multiplex PCR; TCRdb's copy has only in-frame clones and lacks some. The sample shows tens of thousands of clones, around 80% of them seen only once. Sample: peripheral blood, taken on day 0 of MenACWY control vaccination. All receptors derive from an adult in good health.

This clone was found once. The gene calls are TRBV2 and TRBJ1-1, with a weak D call TRBD1 (5 bases). This CDR3 spans 15 amino acids. Germline V gene sequence: CDR1 SNHLY, CDR2 FYNNEI. V was trimmed by 2 bases and J by 3 bases, leaving 13 bases between them. For the CDR3, the DNA is TGTGCCAGCAGTGAACCCGCAGGGATGGACACTGAAGCTTTCTTT. Its protein product is CASSEPAGMDTEAFF.

The gene calls are TRBV7-9 and TRBJ1-1; 7 nucleotides align to TRBD1. This CDR3 is built from 13 residues. CDR1 SEHNR and CDR2 FQNEAQ come from the germline V gene (reference sequence). J lost 8 bases, V lost 3 bases, and 6 bases had no gene match. CDR3 coding DNA: TGTGCCAGCAGCTTCACAGGGGAGGGCGAAGCTTTCTTT. It specifies CASSFTGEGEAFF.

V and J are TRBV11-2 and TRBJ1-2; possible D gene TRBD1, 6 bases. Germline V gives CDR1 SGHAT, CDR2 FQNNGV. The length of the CDR3 is 18 residues. The germline V and J ends were trimmed by 1 base and 4 bases, with 22 bases remaining between them. In DNA form, the CDR3 reads TGTGCCAGCAGCTTAGTAGGGGGGTCTGCCCGTGACTCCTATGGCTACACCTTC. It encodes CASSLVGGSARDSYGYTF.

The DNA of the CDR3 is TGTGCCAGCAGTTACCCCGGGGGGGCGCAGGGTCAGCCCCAGCATTTT. Translation gives CASSYPGGAQGQPQHF. The V and J genes are TRBV6-6 and TRBJ1-5, with a possible D match to TRBD1 (6 bases). The V and J ends lost 2 bases and 6 bases respectively, with 17 bases between them. CDR3 length equals 16 residues. Germline CDR1 and CDR2: MNHNY and SVGAGI (reference sequence).

This sequence joins TRBV28 and TRBJ1-2; D uncertain. Looked up from germline, CDR1 is MDHEN and CDR2 is SYDVKM. The CDR3 has 12 residues. Trimming took off 10 bases at V and 0 bases at J, with 9 bases between the two ends. CDR3 sequence (DNA): TGTGCCACCACCGGCTCTAACTATGGCTACACCTTC. Translation: CATTGSNYGYTF.

DNA for the CDR3: TGTGCCAGCAGTTCGGGTCAGGGAGGGGGCTACACCTTC. The encoded protein is CASSSGQGGGYTF. The chain employs TRBV6-5 and TRBJ1-2; TRBD1 is a possible D gene (5 bases). Germline V gene data show CDR1 as MNHEY and CDR2 as SVGAGI. V was cut by 4 bases and J by 8 bases, with 14 bases left in between. This CDR3 is built from 13 residues.

The rearrangement links TRBV2 to TRBJ2-1; D is unclear. V was cut by 6 bases and J by 9 bases, with 9 bases left in between. The CDR3 is 11 residues long. Per the germline V gene, CDR1 is SNHLY and CDR2 is FYNNEI. The CDR3 nucleotides are TGTGCCAGCAGAATTAGGGCTGAGCAGTTCTTC. As protein: CASRIRAEQFF.

The chain uses TRBV2 and TRBJ1-2; TRBD1 matches 9 bases. V shed 2 bases, J shed 13 bases, and the junction held 14 bases outside the gene matches. The CDR3 consists of 15 residues. CDR1 is SNHLY, CDR2 FYNNEI, per germline. In nucleotides, the CDR3 is TGTGCCAGCAGTGAACGGCGACAGGGGGGCTCCAGAACCACCTTC. This gives the protein CASSERRQGGSRTTF. The full variable domain, rest sourced from reference TRBV2 and TRBJ1-2, is EPEVTQTPSHQVTQMGQEVILRCVPISNHLYFYWYRQILGQKVEFLVSFYNNEISEKSEIFDDQFSVERPDGSNFTLKIRSTKLEDSAMYFCASSERRQGGSRTTFGSGTRLTVV.

This clone has only one observation. The rearrangement uses TRBV2 and TRBJ1-5; D is ambiguous. The V end was cut by 6 bases, the J end by 0 bases, with 9 bases between. Looked up from germline, CDR1 is SNHLY and CDR2 is FYNNEI. The CDR3 spans 14 residues. The CDR3 loop is CASSPDGSNQPQHF. CDR3 coding DNA: TGTGCCAGCAGCCCAGACGGTAGCAATCAGCCCCAGCATTTT.

The chain has TRBV12-3 or TRBV12-4 and TRBJ2-2; no clear D. Deletions cut 0 bases from V and 6 bases from J, with 5 bases between. CDR3 length equals 13 residues. The CDR3 DNA reads TGTGCCAGCAGTTTAGCCGTACCCGGGGAGCTGTTTTTT. Its translation: CASSLAVPGELFF.

The CDR3 DNA follows: TGTGCCAGCAGCTTAACGGGACCCCGGGGGTATGAAAAACTGTTTTTT. Protein: CASSLTGPRGYEKLFF. This chain links TRBV7-9 with TRBJ1-4, with a weak D call TRBD1 (5 bases). In germline, CDR1 is SEHNR, CDR2 FQNEAQ (reference sequence). The V end lost 2 bases, the J end lost 6 bases, and 16 bases lay between the germline ends. This CDR3 is built from 16 residues.

The chain links TRBV6-1 to TRBJ1-2; D gene unclear. Germline CDR1 MNHNS, CDR2 SASEGT. This CDR3 is built from 13 residues. V was cut by 0 bases and J by 7 bases, with 9 bases left in between. CDR3 amino acids: CASSEARGGGYTF. The CDR3 nucleotides read TGTGCCAGCAGTGAAGCTCGGGGTGGTGGCTACACCTTC.

J is TRBJ2-3 and V is TRBV11-2; no clear D. The V end lost 0 bases, the J end lost 4 bases, and 11 bases lay between the germline ends. Germline V gene lookup returns CDR1 SGHAT and CDR2 FQNNGV. The CDR3 runs 15 residues. The CDR3 reads CASSLDGHSSDTQYF. In DNA form, the CDR3 reads TGTGCCAGCAGCTTAGATGGCCACTCCTCAGATACGCAGTATTTT. Variable domain in full (rest from reference TRBV11-2 and TRBJ2-3): EAGVAQSPRYKIIEKRQSVAFWCNPISGHATLYWYQQILGQGPKLLIQFQNNGVVDDSQLPKDRFSAERLKGVDSTLKIQPAKLEDSAVYLCASSLDGHSSDTQYFGPGTRLTVL.

The chain combines TRBV3-1 (or the pseudogene TRBV3-2) with TRBJ2-5; 9 bases line up with TRBD1. Unmatched junction bases numbered 8, after V lost 4 bases and J lost 5 bases. The CDR3 sequence is 15 residues long. From germline, CDR1 is LGHDT and CDR2 YNNKEL (reference sequence). This CDR3 reads CASSLPGTGSETQYF. CDR3 in DNA: TGTGCCAGCAGCCTTCCCGGGACAGGGAGTGAGACCCAGTACTTC.

The chain recombines TRBV7-9 with TRBJ1-2, with 8 bases aligning to TRBD1. Germline trimming cut 5 bases from V and 0 bases from J; bases unmatched to any gene: 17. The CDR3 sequence is 19 residues long. Germline values: CDR1 SEHNR, CDR2 FQNEAQ (reference sequence). This CDR3 reads CASSQYRDRTIQANYGYTF. CDR3 coding DNA: TGTGCCAGCAGCCAATACCGGGACAGGACAATTCAGGCTAACTATGGCTACACCTTC.

The genes are TRBV7-7 and TRBJ2-1, with 11 bases identical to TRBD2. The CDR3 spans 16 residues. V lost 1 base to trimming and J lost 5 bases; unmatched junction nucleotides: 4. From germline, CDR1 is SSHAT and CDR2 FNYEAQ (reference sequence). DNA for the CDR3: TGTGCCAGCAGCTTAGGGCTAGCGGGGGGAGACAATGAGCAGTTCTTC. Protein: CASSLGLAGGDNEQFF.

V usage is TRBV6-5 and J usage is TRBJ1-4; 7 positions match TRBD1. The CDR3 spans 14 residues. Germline assignment: CDR1 MNHEY and CDR2 SVGAGI. Germline trimming cut 6 bases from V and 8 bases from J; bases unmatched to any gene: 9. CDR3 sequence (DNA): TGTGCCAGCAGCCAGCAGGGGGTAGGGGAAAAACTGTTTTTT. Encoded protein: CASSQQGVGEKLFF.

This clone turned up a few times. This chain connects TRBV30 to TRBJ2-1; TRBD2 matches 12 bases. The junction had 8 bases not matched to a gene; V was cut back by 4 bases and J by 4 bases. The CDR3 extends over 16 amino acids. Germline V lookup: CDR1 GTSNPN, CDR2 SVGIG (reference sequence). CDR3 coding DNA: TGTGCCTGGACTAGCGGGGGGGCGTTATCTTACAATGAGCAGTTCTTC. Its translation is CAWTSGGALSYNEQFF.

This rearrangement joins TRBV10-3 to TRBJ1-1, with TRBD1 identical over 9 bases. This CDR3 is built from 17 residues. The germline V gene has CDR1 ENHRY and CDR2 SYGVKD. V shed 3 bases and J 2 bases; nucleotides not matched to a gene: 10. CDR3 protein: CAISDPGTGILNTEAFF. Here the CDR3 DNA reads TGTGCCATCAGTGACCCCGGGACAGGGATATTAAACACTGAAGCTTTCTTT.

The chain uses TRBV9 and TRBJ2-1; D unresolved. V lost 3 bases and J lost 8, with 12 bases in between. The CDR3 consists of 13 residues. CDR1 is SGDLS and CDR2 is YYNGEE in the germline V gene. CDR3 coding DNA: TGTGCCAGCAGCGGGATTAGTGGGTATGAGCAGTTCTTC. Its translation is CASSGISGYEQFF.

This clone was observed once. The chain has TRBV7-8 and TRBJ1-2; 8 positions agree with TRBD1. J gave up 6 bases and V 1 base, and 4 bases lay outside the gene matches. The CDR3 length is 14 residues. Germline CDR1 SGHVS, CDR2 FQNEAQ. This chain's CDR3 is CASSLGRTGNGYTF. The CDR3 DNA is TGTGCCAGCAGCTTAGGAAGGACAGGGAATGGCTACACCTTC.

The rearrangement links TRBV25-1 to TRBJ1-1, with 7 bases matching TRBD1. J lost 3 bases, V lost 5 bases, and 3 bases had no gene match. The CDR3 is 13 residues long. Germline V gene data show CDR1 as MGHDK and CDR2 as SYGVNS. Written as DNA, the CDR3 is TGTGCCAGCAGTACAGGGGCGTACACTGAAGCTTTCTTT. It encodes CASSTGAYTEAFF.

The chain employs TRBV5-4 and TRBJ1-5; tentative D call: TRBD1 (6 bases). This CDR3 spans 14 amino acids. Per germline, CDR1 SGHNT and CDR2 YYREEE (reference sequence). V was pared by 4 bases and J by 4 bases, with 12 bases between. This chain's CDR3 is CASSLRGGNQPQHF. The CDR3 DNA sequence: TGTGCCAGCAGCCTAAGGGGGGGAAATCAGCCCCAGCATTTT.

In DNA, the CDR3 is TGTGCCAGTAGTACCCGGACAGGGGGCACTGAAGCTTTCTTT. Translating gives CASSTRTGGTEAFF. The V and J genes are TRBV19 and TRBJ1-1; 10 bases align to TRBD1. This CDR3 is 14 amino acids long. J lost 4 bases, V lost 4 bases, and 3 bases had no gene match. Germline V CDR1 and CDR2: LNHDA, SQIVND (reference sequence).

The chain uses TRBV19 and TRBJ2-3, with D possibly TRBD2 on 7 matching bases. This CDR3 is built from 17 residues. Germline-derived CDR1 and CDR2 are LNHDA and SQIVND (reference sequence). V was trimmed by 4 bases and J by 6 bases, leaving 23 bases between them. DNA of the CDR3: TGTGCCAGTAGTAGGACAGCGGGGACTTCACCGGAGGATACGCAGTATTTT. This codes for CASSRTAGTSPEDTQYF.

The chain has TRBV4-1 and TRBJ2-7, with D possibly being TRBD1 (6 bases). CDR1 and CDR2 (germline): MGHRA, YSYEKL. The CDR3 spans 15 residues. V was clipped by 1 base and J by 7 bases, with 17 bases between them. The CDR3, as DNA: TGCGCCAGCAGCCAAGGGGACATCTCCAATGGGGAGCAGTACTTC. This encodes CASSQGDISNGEQYF.

This chain connects TRBV5-1 to TRBJ1-1; 7 nucleotides match TRBD1. The germline V gene encodes CDR1 SGHRS and CDR2 YFSETQ. The CDR3 length is 15 residues. The V segment lost 4 bases and the J segment 1 base; nucleotides outside the gene matches: 7. CDR3 residues: CASSQGNRGNTEAFF. DNA of the CDR3: TGCGCCAGCAGCCAGGGGAACAGGGGGAACACTGAAGCTTTCTTT.